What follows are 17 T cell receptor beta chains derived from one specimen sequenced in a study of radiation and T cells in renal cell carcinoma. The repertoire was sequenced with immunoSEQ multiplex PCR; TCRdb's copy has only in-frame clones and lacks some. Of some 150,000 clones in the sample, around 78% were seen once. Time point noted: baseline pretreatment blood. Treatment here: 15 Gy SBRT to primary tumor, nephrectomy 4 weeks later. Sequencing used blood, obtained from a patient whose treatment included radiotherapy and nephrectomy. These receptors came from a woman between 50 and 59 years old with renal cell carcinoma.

Here the CDR3 DNA reads TGTGCCAGTATAGGGCGGCGAGCCAACAAAAACATTCAGTACTTC. It translates to CASIGRRANKNIQYF. The V gene is TRBV19, the J gene TRBJ2-4; D is unresolved. Germline V gives CDR1 LNHDA, CDR2 SQIVND (reference sequence). Deletions cut 7 bases from V and 3 bases from J, with 16 bases between. The CDR3 has 15 amino acids.

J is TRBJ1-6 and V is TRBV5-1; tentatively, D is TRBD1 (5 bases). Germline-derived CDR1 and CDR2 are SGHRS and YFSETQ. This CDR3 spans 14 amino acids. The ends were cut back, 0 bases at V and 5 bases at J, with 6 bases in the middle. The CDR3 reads CASSLEQDNSPLHF. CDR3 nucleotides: TGCGCCAGCAGCTTGGAACAGGATAATTCACCCCTCCACTTT.

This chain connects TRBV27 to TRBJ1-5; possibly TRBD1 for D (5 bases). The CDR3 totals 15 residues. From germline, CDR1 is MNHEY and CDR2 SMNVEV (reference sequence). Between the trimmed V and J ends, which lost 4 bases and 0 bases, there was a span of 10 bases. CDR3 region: CASSYEGLSNQPQHF. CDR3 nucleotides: TGTGCCAGCAGTTACGAGGGGCTTAGCAATCAGCCCCAGCATTTT.

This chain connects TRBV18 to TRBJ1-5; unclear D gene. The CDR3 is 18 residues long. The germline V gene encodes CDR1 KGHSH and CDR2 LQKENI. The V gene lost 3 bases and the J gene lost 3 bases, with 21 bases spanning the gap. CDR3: CASSPREAGSPFNQPQHF. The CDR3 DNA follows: TGTGCCAGCTCACCCCGGGAGGCGGGCAGCCCTTTCAATCAGCCCCAGCATTTT.

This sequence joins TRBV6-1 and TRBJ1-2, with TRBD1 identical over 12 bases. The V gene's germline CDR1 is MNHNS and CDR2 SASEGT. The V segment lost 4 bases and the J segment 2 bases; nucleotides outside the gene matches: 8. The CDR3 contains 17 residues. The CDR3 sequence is CASSGRDRGPANYGYTF. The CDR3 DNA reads TGTGCCAGCAGTGGCCGGGACAGGGGGCCGGCAAACTATGGCTACACCTTC.

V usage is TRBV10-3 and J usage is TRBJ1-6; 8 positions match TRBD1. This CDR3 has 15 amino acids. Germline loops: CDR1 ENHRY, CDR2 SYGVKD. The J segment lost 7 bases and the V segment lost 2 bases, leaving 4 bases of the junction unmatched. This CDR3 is CAISEAGGTNSPLHF. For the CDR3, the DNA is TGTGCCATCAGTGAGGCAGGGGGCACGAATTCACCCCTCCACTTT.

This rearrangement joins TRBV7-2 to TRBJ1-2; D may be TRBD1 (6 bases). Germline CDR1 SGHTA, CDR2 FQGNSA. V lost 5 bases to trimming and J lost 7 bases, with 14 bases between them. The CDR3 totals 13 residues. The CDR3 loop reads CASSDGQLVGYTF. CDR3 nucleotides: TGTGCCAGCAGCGACGGACAGCTGGTTGGCTACACCTTC.

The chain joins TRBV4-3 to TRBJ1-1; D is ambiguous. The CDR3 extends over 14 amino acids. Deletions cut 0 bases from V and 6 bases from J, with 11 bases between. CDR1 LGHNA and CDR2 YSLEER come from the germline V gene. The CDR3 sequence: CASSQESQVAEAFF. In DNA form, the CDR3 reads TGCGCCAGCAGCCAAGAATCCCAGGTCGCTGAAGCTTTCTTT.

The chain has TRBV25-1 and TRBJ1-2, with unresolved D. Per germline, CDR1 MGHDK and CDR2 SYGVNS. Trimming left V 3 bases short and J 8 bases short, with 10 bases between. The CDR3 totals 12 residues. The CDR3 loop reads CASSDLGVGYTF. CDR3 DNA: TGTGCCAGCAGTGATTTGGGTGTCGGCTACACCTTC.

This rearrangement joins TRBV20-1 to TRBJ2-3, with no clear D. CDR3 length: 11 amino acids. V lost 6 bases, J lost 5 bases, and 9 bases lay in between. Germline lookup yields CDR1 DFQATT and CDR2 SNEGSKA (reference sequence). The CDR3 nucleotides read TGCAGTGCACTCCCGGGAGATACGCAGTATTTT. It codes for CSALPGDTQYF.

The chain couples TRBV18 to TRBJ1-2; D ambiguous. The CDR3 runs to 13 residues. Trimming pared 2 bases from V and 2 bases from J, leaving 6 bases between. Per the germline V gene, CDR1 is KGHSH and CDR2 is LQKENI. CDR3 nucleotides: TGTGCCAGCTCACCATCGGCCAACTATGGCTACACCTTC. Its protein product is CASSPSANYGYTF.

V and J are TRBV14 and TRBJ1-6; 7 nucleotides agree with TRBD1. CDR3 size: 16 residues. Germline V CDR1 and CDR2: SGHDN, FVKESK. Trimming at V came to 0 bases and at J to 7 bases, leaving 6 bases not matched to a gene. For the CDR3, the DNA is TGTGCCAGCAGCCAAGAGGCCGACAGGGTGAATTCACCCCTCCACTTT. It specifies CASSQEADRVNSPLHF.

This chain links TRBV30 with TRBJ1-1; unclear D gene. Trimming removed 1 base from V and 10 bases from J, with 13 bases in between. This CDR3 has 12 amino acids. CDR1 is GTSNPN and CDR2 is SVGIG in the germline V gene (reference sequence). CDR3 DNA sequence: TGTGCCTGGAGTGAAAAGAGGATGGGAGCTTTCTTT. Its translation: CAWSEKRMGAFF.

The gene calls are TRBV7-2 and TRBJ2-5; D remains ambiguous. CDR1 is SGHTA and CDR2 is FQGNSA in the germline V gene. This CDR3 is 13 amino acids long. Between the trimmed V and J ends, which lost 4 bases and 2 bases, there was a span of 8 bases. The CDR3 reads CASSSVGQETQYF. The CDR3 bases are TGTGCCAGCAGCTCCGTCGGACAAGAGACCCAGTACTTC.

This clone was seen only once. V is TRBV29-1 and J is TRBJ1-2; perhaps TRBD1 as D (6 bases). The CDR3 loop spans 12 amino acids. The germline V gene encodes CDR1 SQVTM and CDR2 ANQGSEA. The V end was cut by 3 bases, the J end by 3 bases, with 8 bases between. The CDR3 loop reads CSVDTGYYGYTF. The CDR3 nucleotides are TGCAGCGTTGATACAGGGTACTATGGCTACACCTTC.

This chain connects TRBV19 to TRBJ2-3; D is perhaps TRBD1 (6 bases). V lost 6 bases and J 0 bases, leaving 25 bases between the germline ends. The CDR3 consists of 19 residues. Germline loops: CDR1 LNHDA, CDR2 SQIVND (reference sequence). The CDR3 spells CASRPLMTRDTPSTDTQYF. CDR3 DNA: TGTGCCAGTAGACCCCTAATGACCCGGGACACCCCAAGCACAGATACGCAGTATTTT.

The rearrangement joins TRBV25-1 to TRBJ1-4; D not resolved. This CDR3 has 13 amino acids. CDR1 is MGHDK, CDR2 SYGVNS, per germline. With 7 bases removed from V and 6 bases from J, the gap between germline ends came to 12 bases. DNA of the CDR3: TGTGCCAGCAACGAGGGCCCATATGAAAAACTGTTTTTT. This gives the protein CASNEGPYEKLFF.